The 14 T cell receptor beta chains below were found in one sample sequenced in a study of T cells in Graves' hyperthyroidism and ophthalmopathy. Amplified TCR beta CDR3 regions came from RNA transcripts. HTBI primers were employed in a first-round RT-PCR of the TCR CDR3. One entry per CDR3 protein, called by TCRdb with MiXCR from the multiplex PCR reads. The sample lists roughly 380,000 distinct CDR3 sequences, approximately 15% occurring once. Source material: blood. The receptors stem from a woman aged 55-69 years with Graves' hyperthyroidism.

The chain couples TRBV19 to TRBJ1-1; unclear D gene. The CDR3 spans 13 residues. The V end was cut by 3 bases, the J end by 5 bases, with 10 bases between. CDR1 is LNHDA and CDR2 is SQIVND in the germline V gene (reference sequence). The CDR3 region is CASSILVGTEAFF. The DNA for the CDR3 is TGTGCCAGTAGTATCTTGGTGGGGACTGAAGCTTTCTTT. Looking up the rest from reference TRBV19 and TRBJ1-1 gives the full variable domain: DGGITQSPKYLFRKEGQNVTLSCEQNLNHDAMYWYRQDPGQGLRLIYYSQIVNDFQKGDIAEGYSVSREKKESFPLTVTSAQKNPTAFYLCASSILVGTEAFFGQGTRLTVV.

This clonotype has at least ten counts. The CDR3 is CSVLVLLSYEQYF. As DNA, the CDR3 is TGCAGCGTTCTAGTGTTACTGTCCTACGAGCAGTACTTC. The chain couples TRBV29-1 to TRBJ2-7; no reliable D call. The germline V gene has CDR1 SQVTM and CDR2 ANQGSEA. This CDR3 spans 13 amino acids. Trimming removed 5 bases at V and 1 base at J, with 12 bases between.

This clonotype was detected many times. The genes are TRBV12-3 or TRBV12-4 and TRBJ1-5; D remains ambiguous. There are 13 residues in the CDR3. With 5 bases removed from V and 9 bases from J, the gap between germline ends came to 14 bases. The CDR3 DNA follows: TGTGCCAGCAGTATAACCCGAGGTCCGCCCCAGCATTTT. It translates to CASSITRGPPQHF.

The CDR3, as DNA: TGTGCCTGGAGTTCTGGGCTAGCGGGAAACGGGGAGACCCAGTACTTC. Translated, it gives CAWSSGLAGNGETQYF. This sequence joins TRBV30 and TRBJ2-5, with TRBD2 identical over 9 bases. The J segment lost 5 bases and the V segment lost 2 bases, leaving 12 bases of the junction unmatched. From germline, CDR1 is GTSNPN and CDR2 SVGIG (reference sequence). The CDR3 is 16 amino acids.

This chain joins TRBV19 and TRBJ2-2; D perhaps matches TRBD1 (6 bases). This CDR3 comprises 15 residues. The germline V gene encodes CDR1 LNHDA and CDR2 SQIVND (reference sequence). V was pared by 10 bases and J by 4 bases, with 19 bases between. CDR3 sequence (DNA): TGTGCCACGGCCGTGAGACAGGCAGCCACCGGGGAGCTGTTTTTT. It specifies CATAVRQAATGELFF.

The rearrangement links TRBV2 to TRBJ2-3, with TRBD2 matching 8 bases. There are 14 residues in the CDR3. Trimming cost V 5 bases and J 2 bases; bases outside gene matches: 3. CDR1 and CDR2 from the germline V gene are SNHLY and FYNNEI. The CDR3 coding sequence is TGTGCCAGCAGTCGTAGCGGGATCACAGATACGCAGTATTTT. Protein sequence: CASSRSGITDTQYF.

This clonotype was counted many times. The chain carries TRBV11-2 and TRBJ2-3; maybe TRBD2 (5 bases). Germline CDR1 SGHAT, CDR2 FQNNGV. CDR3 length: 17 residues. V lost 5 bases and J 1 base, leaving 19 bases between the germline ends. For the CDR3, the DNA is TGTGCCAGCAGCGTCTCCCTCGGGATCCTTGGCACAGATACGCAGTATTTT. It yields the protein CASSVSLGILGTDTQYF.

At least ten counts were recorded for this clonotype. The CDR3 region is CASRWGRRIAADTQYF. The CDR3 bases are TGTGCCAGCCGGTGGGGAAGACGTATCGCGGCAGATACGCAGTATTTT. J is TRBJ2-3 and V is TRBV6-2 or TRBV6-3; unclear D gene. This CDR3 spans 16 amino acids. Trimming took 8 bases from V and 4 from J, leaving 22 bases between them. CDR1 and CDR2 (germline): MNHEY, SVGEGT.

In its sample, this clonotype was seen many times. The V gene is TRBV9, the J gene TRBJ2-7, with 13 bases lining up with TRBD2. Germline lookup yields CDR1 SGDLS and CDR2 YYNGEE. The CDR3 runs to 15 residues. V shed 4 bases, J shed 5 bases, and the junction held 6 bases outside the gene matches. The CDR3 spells CASSMGLAGTNEQYF. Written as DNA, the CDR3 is TGTGCCAGCAGCATGGGACTAGCGGGAACTAACGAGCAGTACTTC. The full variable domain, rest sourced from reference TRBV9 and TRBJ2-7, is DSGVTQTPKHLITATGQRVTLRCSPRSGDLSVYWYQQSLDQGLQFLIQYYNGEERAKGNILERFSAQQFPDLHSELNLSSLELGDSALYFCASSMGLAGTNEQYFGPGTRLTVT.

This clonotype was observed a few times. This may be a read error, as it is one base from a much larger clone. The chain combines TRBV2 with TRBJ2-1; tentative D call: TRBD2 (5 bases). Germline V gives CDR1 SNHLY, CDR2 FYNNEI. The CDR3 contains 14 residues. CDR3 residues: CASRQRTSYNEQLF. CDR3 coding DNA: TGTGCCAGCAGGCAGCGGACGAGCTACAATGAGCAGCTCTTC.

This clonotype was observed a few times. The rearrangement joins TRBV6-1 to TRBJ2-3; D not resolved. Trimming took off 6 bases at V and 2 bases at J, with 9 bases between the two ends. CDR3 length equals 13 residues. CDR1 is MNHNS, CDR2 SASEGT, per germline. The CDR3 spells CASSIDFTDTQYF. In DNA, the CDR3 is TGTGCCAGCAGCATCGACTTCACAGATACGCAGTATTTT.

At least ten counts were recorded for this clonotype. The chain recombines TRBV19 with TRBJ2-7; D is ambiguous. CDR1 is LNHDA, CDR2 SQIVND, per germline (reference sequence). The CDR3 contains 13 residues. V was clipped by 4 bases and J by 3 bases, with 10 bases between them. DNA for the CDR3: TGTGCCAGTAGTAGCCGGGCGGACTACGAGCAGTACTTC. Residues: CASSSRADYEQYF.

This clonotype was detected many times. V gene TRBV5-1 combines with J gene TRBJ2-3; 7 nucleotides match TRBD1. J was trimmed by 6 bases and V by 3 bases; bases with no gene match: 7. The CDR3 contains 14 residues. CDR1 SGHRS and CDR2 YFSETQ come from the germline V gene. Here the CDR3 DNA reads TGCGCCAGCAGCTGGACAGGCCCCTTGGATACGCAGTATTTT. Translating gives CASSWTGPLDTQYF.

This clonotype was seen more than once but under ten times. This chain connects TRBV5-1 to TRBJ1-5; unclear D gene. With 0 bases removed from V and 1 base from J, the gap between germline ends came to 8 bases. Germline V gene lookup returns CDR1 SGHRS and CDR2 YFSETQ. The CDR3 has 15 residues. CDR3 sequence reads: CASSLDDRSNQPQHF. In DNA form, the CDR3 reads TGCGCCAGCAGCTTGGATGATCGGAGCAATCAGCCCCAGCATTTT.